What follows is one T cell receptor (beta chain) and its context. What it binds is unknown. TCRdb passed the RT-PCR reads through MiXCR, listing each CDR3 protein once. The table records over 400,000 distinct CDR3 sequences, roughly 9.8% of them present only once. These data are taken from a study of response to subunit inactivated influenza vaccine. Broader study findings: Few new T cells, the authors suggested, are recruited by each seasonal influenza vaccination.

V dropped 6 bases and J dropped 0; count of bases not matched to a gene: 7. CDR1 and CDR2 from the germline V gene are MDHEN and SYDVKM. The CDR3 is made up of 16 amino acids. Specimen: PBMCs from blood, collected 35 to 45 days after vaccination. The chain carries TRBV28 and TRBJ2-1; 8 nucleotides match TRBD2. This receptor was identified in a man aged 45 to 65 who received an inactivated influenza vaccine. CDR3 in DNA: TGTGCCAGCAGAAGTAGCGGGGAGAGCTCCTACAATGAGCAGTTCTTC. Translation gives CASRSSGESSYNEQFF.